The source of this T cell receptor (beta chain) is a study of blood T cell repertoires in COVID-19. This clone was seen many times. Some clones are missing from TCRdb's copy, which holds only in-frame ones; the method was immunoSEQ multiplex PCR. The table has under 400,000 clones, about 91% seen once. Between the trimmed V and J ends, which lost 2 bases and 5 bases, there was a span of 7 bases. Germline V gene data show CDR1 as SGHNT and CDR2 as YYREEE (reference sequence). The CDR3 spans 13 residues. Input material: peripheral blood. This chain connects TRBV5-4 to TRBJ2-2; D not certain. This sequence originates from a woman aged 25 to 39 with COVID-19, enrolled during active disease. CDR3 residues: CASSFVLTGELFF. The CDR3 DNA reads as TGTGCCAGCAGCTTCGTCCTAACCGGGGAGCTGTTTTTT.